The following is a T cell receptor beta chain sequence with its context. This entry comes from a study of blood T cell repertoires in COVID-19. Assay used: immunoSEQ multiplex PCR; TCRdb lists only in-frame clones, some missing. The table has around 97,000 clones, approximately 87% seen once. The CDR3 is made up of 12 amino acids. J gave up 12 bases and V 1 base, and 4 bases lay outside the gene matches. CDR1 and CDR2 from the germline V gene are MGHRA and YSYEKL. The receptor was derived from a human donor in a cohort sampled during active COVID-19. The sample taken for sequencing was peripheral blood. The J gene is TRBJ2-3, the V gene TRBV4-1; 7 bases line up with TRBD2. This chain's CDR3 is CASSQGTSVQYF. For the CDR3, the DNA is TGCGCCAGCAGCCAAGGGACTAGTGTTCAGTATTTT.